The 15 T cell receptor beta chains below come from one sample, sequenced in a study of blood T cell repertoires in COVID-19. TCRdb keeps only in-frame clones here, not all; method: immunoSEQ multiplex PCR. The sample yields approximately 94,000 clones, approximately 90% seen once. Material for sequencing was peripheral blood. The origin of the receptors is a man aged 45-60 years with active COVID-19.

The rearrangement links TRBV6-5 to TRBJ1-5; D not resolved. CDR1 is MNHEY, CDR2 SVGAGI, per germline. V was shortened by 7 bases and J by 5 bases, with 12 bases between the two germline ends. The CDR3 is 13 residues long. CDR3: CASTARNDQPQHF. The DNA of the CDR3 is TGTGCCAGCACGGCCAGGAATGATCAGCCCCAGCATTTT.

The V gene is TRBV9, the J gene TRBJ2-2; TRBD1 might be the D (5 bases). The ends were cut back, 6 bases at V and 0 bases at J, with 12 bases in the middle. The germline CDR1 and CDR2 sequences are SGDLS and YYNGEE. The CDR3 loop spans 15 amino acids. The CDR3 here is CASKVGHSNTGELFF. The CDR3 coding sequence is TGTGCCAGCAAGGTCGGACACTCGAACACCGGGGAGCTGTTTTTT.

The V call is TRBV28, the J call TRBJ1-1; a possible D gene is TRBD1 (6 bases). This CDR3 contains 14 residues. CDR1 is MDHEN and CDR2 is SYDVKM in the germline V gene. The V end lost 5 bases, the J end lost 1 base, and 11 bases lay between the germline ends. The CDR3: CASSRGGANTEAFF. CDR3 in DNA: TGTGCCAGCAGTCGCGGGGGGGCGAACACTGAAGCTTTCTTT.

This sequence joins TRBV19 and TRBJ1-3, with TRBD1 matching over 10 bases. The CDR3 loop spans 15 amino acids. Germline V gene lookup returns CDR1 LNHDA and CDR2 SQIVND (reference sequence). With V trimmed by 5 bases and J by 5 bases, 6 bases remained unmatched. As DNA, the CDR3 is TGTGCCAGTAGTGTCCCGGGACAGGGGAGAAACACCATATATTTT. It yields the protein CASSVPGQGRNTIYF.

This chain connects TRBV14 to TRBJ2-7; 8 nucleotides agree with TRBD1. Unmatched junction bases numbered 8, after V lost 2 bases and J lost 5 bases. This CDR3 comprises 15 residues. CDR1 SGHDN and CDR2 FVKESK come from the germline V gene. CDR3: CASSQLDRVTNEQYF. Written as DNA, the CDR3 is TGTGCCAGCAGCCAACTGGACAGGGTAACAAACGAGCAGTACTTC.

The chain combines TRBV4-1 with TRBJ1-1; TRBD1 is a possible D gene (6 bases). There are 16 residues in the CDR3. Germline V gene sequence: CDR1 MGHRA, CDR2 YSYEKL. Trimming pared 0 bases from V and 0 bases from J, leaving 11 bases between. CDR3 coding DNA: TGCGCCAGCAGCCAAGATTCAGGGGCTTTGAACACTGAAGCTTTCTTT. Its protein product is CASSQDSGALNTEAFF.

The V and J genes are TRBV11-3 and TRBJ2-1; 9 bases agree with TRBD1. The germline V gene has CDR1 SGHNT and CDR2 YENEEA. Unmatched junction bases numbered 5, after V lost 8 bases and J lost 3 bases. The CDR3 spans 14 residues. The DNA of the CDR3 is TGTGCCAGCGGACGGGACAGGGTCTACAATGAGCAGTTCTTC. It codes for CASGRDRVYNEQFF.

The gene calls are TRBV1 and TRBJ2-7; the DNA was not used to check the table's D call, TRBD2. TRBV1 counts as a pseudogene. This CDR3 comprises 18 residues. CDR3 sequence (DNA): TGCACCAGCAGCCAAGAGGGTGGACTAGCGGATCTTTCCTACGAGCAGTACGTC. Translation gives CTSSQEGGLADLSYEQYV.

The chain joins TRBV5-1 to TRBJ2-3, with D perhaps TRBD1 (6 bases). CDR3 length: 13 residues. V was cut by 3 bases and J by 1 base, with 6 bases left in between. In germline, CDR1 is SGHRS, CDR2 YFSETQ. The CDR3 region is CASSSGGTDTQYF. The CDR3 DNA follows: TGCGCCAGCAGCTCAGGGGGCACAGATACGCAGTATTTT.

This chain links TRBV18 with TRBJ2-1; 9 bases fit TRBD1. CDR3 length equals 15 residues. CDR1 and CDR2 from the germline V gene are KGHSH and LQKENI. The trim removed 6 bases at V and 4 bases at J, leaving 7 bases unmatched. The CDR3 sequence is CASSLGTGHYNEQFF. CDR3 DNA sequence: TGTGCCAGCTCCCTCGGGACAGGGCATTACAATGAGCAGTTCTTC. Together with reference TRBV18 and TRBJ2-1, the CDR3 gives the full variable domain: NAGVMQNPRHLVRRRGQEARLRCSPMKGHSHVYWYRQLPEEGLKFMVYLQKENIIDESGMPKERFSAEFPKEGPSILRIQQVVRGDSAAYFCASSLGTGHYNEQFFGPGTRLTVL.

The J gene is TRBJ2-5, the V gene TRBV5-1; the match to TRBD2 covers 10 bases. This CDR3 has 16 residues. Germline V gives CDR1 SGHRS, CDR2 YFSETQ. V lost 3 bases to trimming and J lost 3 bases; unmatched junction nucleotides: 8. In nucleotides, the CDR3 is TGCGCCAGCAGCTGGAAACCGGGACTAGCGAAAGAGACCCAGTACTTC. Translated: CASSWKPGLAKETQYF.

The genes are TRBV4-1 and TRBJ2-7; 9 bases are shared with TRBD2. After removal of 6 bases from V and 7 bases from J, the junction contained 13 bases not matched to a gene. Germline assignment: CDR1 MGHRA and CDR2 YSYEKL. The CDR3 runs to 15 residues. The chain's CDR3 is CASSRELAGRGEQYF. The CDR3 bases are TGCGCCAGCAGTCGAGAACTAGCGGGTCGTGGAGAGCAGTACTTC.

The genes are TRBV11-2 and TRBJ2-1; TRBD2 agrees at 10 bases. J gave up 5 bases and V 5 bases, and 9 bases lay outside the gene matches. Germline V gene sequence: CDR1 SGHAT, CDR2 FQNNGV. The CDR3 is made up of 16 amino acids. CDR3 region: CASSALAGARDNEQFF. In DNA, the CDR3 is TGTGCCAGCAGCGCCCTAGCGGGGGCTCGGGACAATGAGCAGTTCTTC. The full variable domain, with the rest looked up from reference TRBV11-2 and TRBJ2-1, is EAGVAQSPRYKIIEKRQSVAFWCNPISGHATLYWYQQILGQGPKLLIQFQNNGVVDDSQLPKDRFSAERLKGVDSTLKIQPAKLEDSAVYLCASSALAGARDNEQFFGPGTRLTVL.

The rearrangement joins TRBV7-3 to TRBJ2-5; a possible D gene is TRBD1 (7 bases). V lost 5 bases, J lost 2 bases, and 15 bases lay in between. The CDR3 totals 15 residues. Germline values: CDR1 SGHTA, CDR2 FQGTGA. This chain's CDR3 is CASSPGGQVQETQYF. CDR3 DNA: TGTGCCAGCAGCCCAGGGGGGCAGGTACAAGAGACCCAGTACTTC. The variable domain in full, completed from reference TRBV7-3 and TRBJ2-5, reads GAGVSQTPSNKVTEKGKYVELRCDPISGHTALYWYRQSLGQGPEFLIYFQGTGAADDSGLPNDRFFAVRPEGSVSTLKIQRTERGDSAVYLCASSPGGQVQETQYFGPGTRLLVL.

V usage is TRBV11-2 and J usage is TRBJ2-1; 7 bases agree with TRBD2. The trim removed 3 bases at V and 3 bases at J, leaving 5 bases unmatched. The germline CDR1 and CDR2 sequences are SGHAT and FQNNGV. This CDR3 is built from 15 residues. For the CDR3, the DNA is TGTGCCAGCAGCTTGAAAGCGGGGAACTACAATGAGCAGTTCTTC. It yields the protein CASSLKAGNYNEQFF.